What follows are 3 T cell receptor beta chains derived from one specimen sequenced in a study of response to subunit inactivated influenza vaccine. One entry per CDR3 protein, called by TCRdb with MiXCR from the RT-PCR reads. Of 800,000 or so distinct CDR3 sequences detected, about 20% appear once; the ten largest clones hold 10%. Material: PBMCs from blood, obtained roughly 5 days after vaccination. These receptor sequences come from a man aged 45-65 years who received an inactivated influenza vaccine.

This clonotype was seen many times. The J gene is TRBJ2-4, the V gene TRBV5-1, with 7 bases aligning to TRBD1. The V gene end was trimmed by 0 bases and the J gene end by 10 bases; junction bases not matched to a gene: 7. The germline CDR1 and CDR2 sequences are SGHRS and YFSETQ. The CDR3 consists of 14 residues. The CDR3 nucleotides read TGCGCCAGCAGCTTGGGACAGGGCGATTGGATTCAGTACTTC. It encodes CASSLGQGDWIQYF.

The J gene is TRBJ1-5, the V gene TRBV6-1; D gene ambiguous. CDR1 is MNHNS, CDR2 SASEGT, per germline. Trimming shortened V by 1 base and J by 2 bases, and 9 bases separated the two germline ends. The CDR3 has 15 amino acids. Written as DNA, the CDR3 is TGTGCCAGCAGTGAAGTCGGGATTGGCAATCAGCCCCAGCATTTT. This translates into CASSEVGIGNQPQHF.

The CDR3, as DNA: TGCAGTACCCGGGACAGGCAGGAAAAACTGTTTTTT. Amino acid sequence: CSTRDRQEKLFF. This sequence joins TRBV20-1 and TRBJ1-4; 8 bases agree with TRBD1. The trim removed 8 bases at V and 8 bases at J, leaving 7 bases unmatched. CDR1 is DFQATT, CDR2 SNEGSKA, per germline (reference sequence). The CDR3 spans 12 residues.